The clone carrying this T cell receptor beta chain was seen ten or more times. Its antigen is not identified. The data originate from a study of breast tumors, draining lymph nodes, adjacent tissues. Findings and limits, study-wide: The lymph node origin of tumor T cells was framed as consistent with a hypothesis, not demonstrated. Tumor TCR diversity was below lymph nodes but above nontumor tissue.

TCRdb ran MiXCR on the multiplex PCR reads and lists one entry per CDR3 protein. The repertoire holds some 120,000 distinct CDR3 sequences, with 15% to 20% as singletons. The lymph nodes were axillary draining lymph nodes from breast cancer patients. The sequence derives from a female donor with breast cancer. Some clones in this sample may be carry-over from other donors' samples. The sample consisted of axillary lymph node tissue.

For the CDR3, the DNA is TGTGCCAGCAGTGCTATACTTTACGAGCAGTACTTC. Translated, it gives CASSAILYEQYF. This sequence joins TRBV6-6 and TRBJ2-7; D unresolved. Trimming shortened V by 5 bases and J by 4 bases, and 9 bases separated the two germline ends. The length of the CDR3 is 12 residues. Per germline, CDR1 MNHNY and CDR2 SVGAGI (reference sequence).